This T cell receptor beta chain was sequenced for a study of OX40 agonist ivuxolimab in advanced cancers. For the study at large: Each dose-escalation patient presented with hepatocellular carcinoma, melanoma, renal cell or head and neck cancer.

Worth noting for this clone: The target antigen is unknown.

Sequenced by immunoSEQ multiplex PCR; TCRdb stores in-frame clones only, minus some. The sample has around 100,000 clones; around 94% are singletons. Notes on the study in general: Average numbers of expanded clones were greater in CD8+ T cells than in CD4+. Circulating CD4+ and CD8+ T cells showed clonal expansion by week 6 at 0.1 to 3.0 mg/kg. No antigen was identified for the clonally expanded peripheral T cells.

This receptor was taken from an adult with an advanced solid tumor such as melanoma, head and neck, liver or kidney cancer. The material sequenced was CD4+ or CD8+ T cells sorted from blood, taken in a trial of the OX40 agonist ivuxolimab.

Here the CDR3 DNA reads TGTGCCAGCAGTGATACCGGGACAGCGGATGAAGCTTTCTTT. This encodes CASSDTGTADEAFF. V is TRBV6-1 and J is TRBJ1-1; TRBD1 matches 7 bases. Unmatched junction bases numbered 8, after V lost 3 bases and J lost 7 bases. The CDR3 is 14 residues long. Germline V lookup: CDR1 MNHNS, CDR2 SASEGT.